This T cell receptor beta chain originates from a study of T cell therapy after organ transplantation. Study summary: Expansion used a peptide pool of 30 HLA class I and II CMV epitopes.

CDR1 and CDR2 (germline): SGHVS, FNYEAQ. This CDR3 has 15 residues. Trimming took 3 bases from V and 2 from J, leaving 11 bases between them. The method was immunoSEQ multiplex PCR; TCRdb's version includes in-frame clones alone and lacks a portion of them. The data show 2,500 to 4,000 clones, approximately 82% seen once. This sample's time point: 4-8 weeks after completion of therapy. In regard to this clone: Its target is not known.

Points from the study as a whole: Nonresponder repertoires showed strong pretherapy expansions, barely changing post-therapy. In nonresponders, reduced coverage from low CD8+ yield may limit detected expansions.

This clonotype originated in a human patient who had received a solid organ transplant and had CMV disease. A share of the T cells may be of graft donor origin. The chain joins TRBV7-6 to TRBJ2-1; TRBD1 is a possible D gene (6 bases). Material: CD8+ T cells from blood, obtained after autologous CMV-specific T cell therapy. DNA for the CDR3: TGTGCCAGCAGCTTGGGGACAAAACCCTACAATGAGCAGTTCTTC. Amino acids: CASSLGTKPYNEQFF.